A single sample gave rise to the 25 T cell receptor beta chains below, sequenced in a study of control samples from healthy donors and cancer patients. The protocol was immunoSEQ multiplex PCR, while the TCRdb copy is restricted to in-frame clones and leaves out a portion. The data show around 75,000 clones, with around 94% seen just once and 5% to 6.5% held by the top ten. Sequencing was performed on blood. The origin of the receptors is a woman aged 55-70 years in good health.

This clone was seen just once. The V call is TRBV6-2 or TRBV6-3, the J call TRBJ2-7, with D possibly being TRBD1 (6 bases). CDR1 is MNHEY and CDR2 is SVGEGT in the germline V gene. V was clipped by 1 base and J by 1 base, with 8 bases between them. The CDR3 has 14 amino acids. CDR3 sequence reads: CASSYLGASYEQYF. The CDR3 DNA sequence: TGTGCCAGCAGTTACTTGGGGGCTTCCTACGAGCAGTACTTC.

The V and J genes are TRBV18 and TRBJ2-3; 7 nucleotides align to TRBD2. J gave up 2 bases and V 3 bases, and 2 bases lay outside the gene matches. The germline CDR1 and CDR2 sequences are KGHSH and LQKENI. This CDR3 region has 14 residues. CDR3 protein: CASSPQRDTDTQYF. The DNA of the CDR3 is TGTGCCAGCTCACCGCAGCGGGACACAGATACGCAGTATTTT.

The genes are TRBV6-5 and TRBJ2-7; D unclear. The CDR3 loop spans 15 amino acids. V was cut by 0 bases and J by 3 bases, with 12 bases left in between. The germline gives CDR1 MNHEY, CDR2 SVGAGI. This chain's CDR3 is CASSYSKSGGYEQYF. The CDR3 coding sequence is TGTGCCAGCAGTTACTCGAAATCGGGCGGCTACGAGCAGTACTTC.

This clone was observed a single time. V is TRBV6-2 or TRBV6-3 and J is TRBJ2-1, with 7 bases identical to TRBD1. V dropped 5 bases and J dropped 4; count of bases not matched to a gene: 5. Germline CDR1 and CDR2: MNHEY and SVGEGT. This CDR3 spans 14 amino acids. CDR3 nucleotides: TGTGCCAGCAGTAAAACCAGGGGGTACAATGAGCAGTTCTTC. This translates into CASSKTRGYNEQFF.

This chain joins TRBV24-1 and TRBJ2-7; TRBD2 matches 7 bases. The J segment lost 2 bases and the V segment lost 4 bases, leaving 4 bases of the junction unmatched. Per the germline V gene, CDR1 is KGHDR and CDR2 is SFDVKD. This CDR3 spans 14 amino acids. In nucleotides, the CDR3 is TGTGCCACCAGTGAAGCGGGACGAACCTACGAGCAGTACTTC. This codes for CATSEAGRTYEQYF.

CDR3 amino acids: CASRTSGGREQFF. DNA for the CDR3: TGTGCCAGCAGGACGAGCGGGGGAAGGGAGCAGTTCTTC. The V gene is TRBV2, the J gene TRBJ2-1; 8 bases are a match to TRBD2. The V gene's germline CDR1 is SNHLY and CDR2 FYNNEI. Trimming took 6 bases from V and 10 from J; bases not matched to a gene: 8. The CDR3 sequence is 13 residues long.

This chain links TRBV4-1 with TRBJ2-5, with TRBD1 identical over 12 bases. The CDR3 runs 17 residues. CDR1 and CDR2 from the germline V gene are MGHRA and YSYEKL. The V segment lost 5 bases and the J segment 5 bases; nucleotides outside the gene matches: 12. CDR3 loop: CASSFQVGQGAGETQYF. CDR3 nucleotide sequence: TGCGCCAGCAGCTTTCAGGTGGGACAGGGGGCAGGCGAGACCCAGTACTTC.

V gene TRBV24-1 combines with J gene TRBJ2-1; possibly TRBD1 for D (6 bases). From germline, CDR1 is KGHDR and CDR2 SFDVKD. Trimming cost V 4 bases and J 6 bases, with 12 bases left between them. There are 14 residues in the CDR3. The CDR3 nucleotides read TGTGCCACCAGTGACCCCCGAGGGGGCAATGAGCAGTTCTTC. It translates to CATSDPRGGNEQFF.

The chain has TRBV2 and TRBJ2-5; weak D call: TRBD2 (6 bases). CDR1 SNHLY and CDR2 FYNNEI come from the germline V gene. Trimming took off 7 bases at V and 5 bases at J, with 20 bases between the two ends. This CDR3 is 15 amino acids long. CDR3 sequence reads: CASIFGTRRGETQYF. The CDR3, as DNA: TGTGCCAGCATTTTTGGGACTCGTCGGGGGGAGACCCAGTACTTC.

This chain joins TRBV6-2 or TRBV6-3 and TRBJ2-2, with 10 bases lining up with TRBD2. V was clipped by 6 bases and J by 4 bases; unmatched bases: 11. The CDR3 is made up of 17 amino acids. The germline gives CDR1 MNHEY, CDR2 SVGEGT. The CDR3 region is CASSPVAGGYFTGELFF. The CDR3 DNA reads TGTGCCAGCAGCCCCGTAGCGGGAGGATATTTCACCGGGGAGCTGTTTTTT.

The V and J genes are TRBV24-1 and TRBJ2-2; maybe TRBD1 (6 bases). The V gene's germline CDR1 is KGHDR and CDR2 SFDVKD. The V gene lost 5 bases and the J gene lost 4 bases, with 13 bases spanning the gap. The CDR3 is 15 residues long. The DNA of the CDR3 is TGTGCCACCAGTGGTTCAGGGGCCAGCACCGGGGAGCTGTTTTTT. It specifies CATSGSGASTGELFF.

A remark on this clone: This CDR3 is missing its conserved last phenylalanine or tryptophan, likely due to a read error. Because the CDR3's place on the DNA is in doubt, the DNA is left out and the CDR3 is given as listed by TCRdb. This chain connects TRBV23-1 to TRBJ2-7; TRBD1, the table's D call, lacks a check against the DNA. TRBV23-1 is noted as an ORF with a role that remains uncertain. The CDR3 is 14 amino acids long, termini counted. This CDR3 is CASSQSEGTGLGVS.

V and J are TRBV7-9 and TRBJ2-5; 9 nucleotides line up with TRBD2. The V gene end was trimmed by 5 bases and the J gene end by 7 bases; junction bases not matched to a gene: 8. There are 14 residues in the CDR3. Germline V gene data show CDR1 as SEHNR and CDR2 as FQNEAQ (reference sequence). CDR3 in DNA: TGTGCCAGCAGCGCACGGACTAGCGTAAGGACCCAGTACTTC. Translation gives CASSARTSVRTQYF.

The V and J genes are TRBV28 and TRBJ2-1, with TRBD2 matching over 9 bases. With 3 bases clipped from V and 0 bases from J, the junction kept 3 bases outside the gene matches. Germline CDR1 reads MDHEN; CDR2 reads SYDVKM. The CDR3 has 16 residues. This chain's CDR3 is CASSLLSGSSYNEQFF. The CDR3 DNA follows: TGTGCCAGCAGTTTGCTTAGCGGGAGCTCCTACAATGAGCAGTTCTTC.

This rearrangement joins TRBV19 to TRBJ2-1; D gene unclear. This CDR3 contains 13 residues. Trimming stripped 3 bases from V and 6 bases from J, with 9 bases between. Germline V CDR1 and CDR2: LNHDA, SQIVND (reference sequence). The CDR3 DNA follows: TGTGCCAGTAGTATTAAACACACCAATGAGCAGTTCTTC. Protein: CASSIKHTNEQFF.

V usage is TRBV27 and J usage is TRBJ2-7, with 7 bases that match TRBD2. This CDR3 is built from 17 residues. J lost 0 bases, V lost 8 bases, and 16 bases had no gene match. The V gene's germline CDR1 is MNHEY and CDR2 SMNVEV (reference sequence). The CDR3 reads CASGTGLAGASSYEQYF. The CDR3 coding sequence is TGTGCCAGCGGCACAGGATTAGCGGGTGCAAGCTCCTACGAGCAGTACTTC.

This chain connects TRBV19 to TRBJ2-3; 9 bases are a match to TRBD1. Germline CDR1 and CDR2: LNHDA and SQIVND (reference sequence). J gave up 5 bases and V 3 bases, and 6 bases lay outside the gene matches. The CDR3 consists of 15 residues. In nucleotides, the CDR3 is TGTGCCAGTAGTATCGGGACAGGGCTTCTAGATACGCAGTATTTT. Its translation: CASSIGTGLLDTQYF.

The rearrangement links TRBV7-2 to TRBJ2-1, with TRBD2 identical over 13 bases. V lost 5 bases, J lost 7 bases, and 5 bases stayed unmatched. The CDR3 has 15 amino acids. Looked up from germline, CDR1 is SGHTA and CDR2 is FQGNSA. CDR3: CASSLTGLAGNEQFF. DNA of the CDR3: TGTGCCAGCAGCCTCACGGGACTAGCGGGAAATGAGCAGTTCTTC.

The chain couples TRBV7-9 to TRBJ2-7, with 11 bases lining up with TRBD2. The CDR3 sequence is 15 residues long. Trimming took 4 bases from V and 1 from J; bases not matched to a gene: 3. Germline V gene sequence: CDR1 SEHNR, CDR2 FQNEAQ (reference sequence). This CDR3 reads CASSSGTSGSYEQYF. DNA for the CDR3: TGTGCCAGCAGCTCCGGGACTAGCGGTTCCTACGAGCAGTACTTC.

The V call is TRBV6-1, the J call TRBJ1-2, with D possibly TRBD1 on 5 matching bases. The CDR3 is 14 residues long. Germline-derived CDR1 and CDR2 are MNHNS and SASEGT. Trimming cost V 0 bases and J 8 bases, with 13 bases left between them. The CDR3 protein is CASSEASGIDGYTF. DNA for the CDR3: TGTGCCAGCAGTGAAGCATCAGGGATCGACGGCTACACCTTC.

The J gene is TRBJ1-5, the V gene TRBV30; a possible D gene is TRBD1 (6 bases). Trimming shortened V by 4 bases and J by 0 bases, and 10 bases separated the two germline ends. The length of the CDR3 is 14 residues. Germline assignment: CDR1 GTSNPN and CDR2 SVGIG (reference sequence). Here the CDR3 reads CAWKGGNSNQPQHF. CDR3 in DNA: TGTGCCTGGAAGGGGGGGAATAGCAATCAGCCCCAGCATTTT. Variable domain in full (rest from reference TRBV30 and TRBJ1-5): SQTIHQWPATLVQPVGSPLSLECTVEGTSNPNLYWYRQAAGRGLQLLFYSVGIGQISSEVPQNLSASRPQDRQFILSSKKLLLSDSGFYLCAWKGGNSNQPQHFGDGTRLSIL.

The CDR3 sequence is CARSTTGTSCGYTF. CDR3 DNA sequence: TGTGCCAGAAGCACCACCGGGACTTCTTGCGGCTACACCTTC. The chain couples TRBV5-3 to TRBJ1-2, with D perhaps TRBD1 (5 bases). TRBV5-3 is filed as an ORF, its function uncertain. V was trimmed by 4 bases and J by 8 bases, leaving 18 bases between them. This CDR3 is 14 amino acids long.

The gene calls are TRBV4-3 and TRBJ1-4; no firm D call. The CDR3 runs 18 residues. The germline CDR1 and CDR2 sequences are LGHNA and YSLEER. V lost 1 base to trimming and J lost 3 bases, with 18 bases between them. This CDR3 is CASSQVAGSGLANEKLFF. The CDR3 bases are TGCGCCAGCAGCCAAGTCGCGGGGTCTGGCTTGGCTAATGAAAAACTGTTTTTT.

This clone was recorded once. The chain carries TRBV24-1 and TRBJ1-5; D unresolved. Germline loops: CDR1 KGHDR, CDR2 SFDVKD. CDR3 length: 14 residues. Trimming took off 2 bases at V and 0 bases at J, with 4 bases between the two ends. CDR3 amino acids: CATSDWGSNQPQHF. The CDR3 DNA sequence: TGTGCCACCAGTGATTGGGGTAGCAATCAGCCCCAGCATTTT.

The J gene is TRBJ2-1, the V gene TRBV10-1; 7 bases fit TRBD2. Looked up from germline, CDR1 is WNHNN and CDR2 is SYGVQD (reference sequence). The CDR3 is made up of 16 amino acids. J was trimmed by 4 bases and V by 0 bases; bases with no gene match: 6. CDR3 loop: CASSESKLANYNEQFF. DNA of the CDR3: TGCGCCAGCAGTGAGTCAAAACTAGCGAATTACAATGAGCAGTTCTTC.